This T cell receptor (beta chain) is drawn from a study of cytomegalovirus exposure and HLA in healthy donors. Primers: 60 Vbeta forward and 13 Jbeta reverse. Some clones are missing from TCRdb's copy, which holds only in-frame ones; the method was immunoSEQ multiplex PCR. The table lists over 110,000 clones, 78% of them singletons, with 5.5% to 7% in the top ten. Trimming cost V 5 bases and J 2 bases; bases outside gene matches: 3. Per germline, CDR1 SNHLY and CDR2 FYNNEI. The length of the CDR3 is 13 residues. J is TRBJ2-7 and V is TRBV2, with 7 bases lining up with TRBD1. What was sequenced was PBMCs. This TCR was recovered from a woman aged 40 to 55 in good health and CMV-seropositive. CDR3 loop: CASSPGTAYEQYF. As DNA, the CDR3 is TGTGCCAGCAGTCCCGGGACAGCCTACGAGCAGTACTTC.